These 30 T cell receptor beta chains originate from one sample sequenced in a study of blood T cell repertoires in COVID-19. This table comes from immunoSEQ multiplex PCR, and its TCRdb copy is limited to in-frame clones, with some not included. Of around 64,000 clones in the sample, around 88% were seen once. The sample was peripheral blood. The receptor source for this set is a woman of 80 years or more with acute or convalescent COVID-19.

This sequence joins TRBV19 and TRBJ1-1; no firm D call. The CDR3 totals 11 residues. CDR1 and CDR2 (germline): LNHDA, SQIVND (reference sequence). Trimming removed 8 bases from V and 1 base from J, with 5 bases in between. The DNA of the CDR3 is TGTGCCAGTCGACAGAACACTGAAGCTTTCTTT. It translates to CASRQNTEAFF.

V and J are TRBV19 and TRBJ1-1, with TRBD1 as a possible D gene (5 bases). The germline CDR1 and CDR2 sequences are LNHDA and SQIVND (reference sequence). The CDR3 loop spans 15 amino acids. Between the trimmed V and J ends, which lost 3 bases and 1 base, there was a span of 12 bases. The DNA of the CDR3 is TGTGCCAGTAGTATCGATGCCCAGGGGAACACTGAAGCTTTCTTT. This translates into CASSIDAQGNTEAFF. Combining the CDR3 with reference TRBV19 and TRBJ1-1 gives the whole variable domain DGGITQSPKYLFRKEGQNVTLSCEQNLNHDAMYWYRQDPGQGLRLIYYSQIVNDFQKGDIAEGYSVSREKKESFPLTVTSAQKNPTAFYLCASSIDAQGNTEAFFGQGTRLTVV.

This rearrangement joins TRBV14 to TRBJ2-2, with TRBD2 matching over 7 bases. The CDR3 sequence is 20 residues long. Germline V gene lookup returns CDR1 SGHDN and CDR2 FVKESK. With V trimmed by 0 bases and J by 4 bases, 17 bases remained unmatched. As DNA, the CDR3 is TGTGCCAGCAGCCAAGAGCCGTCCCAACTAGCGAGTCCGGCCACCGGGGAGCTGTTTTTT. Its translation is CASSQEPSQLASPATGELFF.

The table lists this clone with a count of one. This sample includes further DNA sequences coding for the same CDR3. The chain carries TRBV28 and TRBJ1-6; 7 bases are a match to TRBD1. The V gene's germline CDR1 is MDHEN and CDR2 SYDVKM. The CDR3 contains 12 residues. The V and J ends lost 8 bases and 9 bases, in that order; junction bases with no gene match: 4. CDR3 sequence reads: CASSSGGSPLHF. CDR3 DNA sequence: TGTGCCAGCTCGTCAGGGGGTTCACCCCTCCACTTT.

The chain links TRBV28 to TRBJ2-1, with no clear D. Germline V gives CDR1 MDHEN, CDR2 SYDVKM. CDR3 length: 13 residues. The V end was cut by 8 bases, the J end by 5 bases, with 13 bases between. The CDR3 region has the DNA TGTGCCAGCTTGGAGAAGTGGAACAATGAGCAGTTCTTC. Its protein is CASLEKWNNEQFF.

The chain uses TRBV18 and TRBJ1-1; 7 bases line up with TRBD1. Germline V gene lookup returns CDR1 KGHSH and CDR2 LQKENI. V shed 1 base, J shed 1 base, and the junction held 3 bases outside the gene matches. The CDR3 length is 15 residues. The CDR3 bases are TGTGCCAGCTCACCACTGCAGGGGGAGAACACTGAAGCTTTCTTT. Its translation is CASSPLQGENTEAFF.

The chain employs TRBV5-1 and TRBJ2-1, with TRBD2 identical over 10 bases. In germline, CDR1 is SGHRS, CDR2 YFSETQ. Germline trimming cut 3 bases from V and 3 bases from J; bases unmatched to any gene: 3. This CDR3 contains 15 residues. CDR3: CASSSGTSDYNEQFF. The CDR3 coding sequence is TGCGCCAGCAGCTCCGGGACTAGCGACTACAATGAGCAGTTCTTC.

The rearrangement joins TRBV5-1 to TRBJ1-1; 7 nucleotides match TRBD1. V shed 4 bases, J shed 11 bases, and the junction held 11 bases outside the gene matches. Germline CDR1 and CDR2: SGHRS and YFSETQ. This CDR3 has 13 residues. This CDR3 reads CASSDLTGQDAFF. CDR3 DNA sequence: TGCGCCAGCAGCGACCTGACAGGGCAGGACGCTTTCTTT.

Written as DNA, the CDR3 is TGTGCCAGCAGCTCAGGGGGCGCCCATGGCTACACCTTC. Translating it yields CASSSGGAHGYTF. The chain uses TRBV7-2 and TRBJ1-2; 8 positions match TRBD1. The ends lost 4 bases at V and 6 bases at J; junction bases unmatched: 4. The CDR3 is 13 residues long. Per germline, CDR1 SGHTA and CDR2 FQGNSA.

The rearrangement links TRBV9 to TRBJ1-1; possibly TRBD1 for D (6 bases). Germline V gene data show CDR1 as SGDLS and CDR2 as YYNGEE. Trimming pared 4 bases from V and 1 base from J, leaving 14 bases between. The CDR3 loop spans 15 amino acids. The CDR3 loop is CASSPTGSRNTEAFF. The DNA for the CDR3 is TGTGCCAGCAGCCCTACAGGGAGTAGGAACACTGAAGCTTTCTTT.

In its sample, this clone was seen once. The chain is built from TRBV12-3 or TRBV12-4 and TRBJ1-3, with D hard to call. The CDR3 consists of 11 residues. V lost 6 bases and J 7 bases, leaving 7 bases between the germline ends. The DNA for the CDR3 is TGTGCCAGCAGCTCGAGGAACACCATATATTTT. Protein product: CASSSRNTIYF.

The chain couples TRBV4-1 to TRBJ2-2; 11 nucleotides line up with TRBD2. CDR1 MGHRA and CDR2 YSYEKL come from the germline V gene. The CDR3 has 18 residues. V gave up 4 bases and J gave up 2 bases; unmatched junction bases: 9. This CDR3 reads CASSLFGGLAANTGELFF. CDR3 DNA: TGCGCCAGCAGCCTATTTGGGGGACTAGCGGCTAACACCGGGGAGCTGTTTTTT.

V usage is TRBV5-1 and J usage is TRBJ1-4; 11 bases fit TRBD1. V trimming: 4 bases; J trimming: 7 bases; junction bases outside the gene matches: 12. Germline CDR1 and CDR2: SGHRS and YFSETQ. This CDR3 contains 17 residues. In DNA, the CDR3 is TGCGCCAGCAGCAGCGGGACAGGGGGTACGATCGTTGAAAAACTGTTTTTT. This sequence encodes CASSSGTGGTIVEKLFF. Looking up the rest from reference TRBV5-1 and TRBJ1-4 gives the full variable domain: KAGVTQTPRYLIKTRGQQVTLSCSPISGHRSVSWYQQTPGQGLQFLFEYFSETQRNKGNFPGRFSGRQFSNSRSEMNVSTLELGDSALYLCASSSGTGGTIVEKLFFGSGTQLSVL.

The table lists this clone with a count of one. V is TRBV19 and J is TRBJ1-1, with 8 bases identical to TRBD1. V lost 1 base, J lost 6 bases, and 1 base stayed unmatched. Germline V gene sequence: CDR1 LNHDA, CDR2 SQIVND (reference sequence). This CDR3 has 13 residues. The CDR3 loop reads CASSIAGGPEAFF. CDR3 nucleotide sequence: TGTGCCAGTAGTATAGCAGGGGGCCCTGAAGCTTTCTTT.

The CDR3 reads CASSPTGVVNTEAFF. The CDR3, as DNA: TGCGCCAGCAGCCCTACAGGGGTGGTGAACACTGAAGCTTTCTTT. This rearrangement joins TRBV5-1 to TRBJ1-1, with 7 nucleotides matching TRBD1. CDR1 and CDR2 from the germline V gene are SGHRS and YFSETQ. V lost 4 bases to trimming and J lost 0 bases; unmatched junction nucleotides: 6. The CDR3 consists of 15 residues.

This clone was recorded only once. The chain couples TRBV30 to TRBJ2-7; 9 bases match TRBD2. V shed 8 bases, J shed 2 bases, and the junction held 19 bases outside the gene matches. There are 17 residues in the CDR3. In germline, CDR1 is GTSNPN, CDR2 SVGIG (reference sequence). The CDR3 DNA reads as TGTGCCACCCAAGGGGGGGTTGCGGGAGGGGCAGCCTACGAGCAGTACTTC. This translates into CATQGGVAGGAAYEQYF.

The V gene is TRBV5-4, the J gene TRBJ2-1; perhaps TRBD2 as D (6 bases). The germline V gene has CDR1 SGHNT and CDR2 YYREEE (reference sequence). This CDR3 has 14 residues. The germline V and J ends were trimmed by 4 bases and 7 bases, with 15 bases remaining between them. The CDR3: CASSRPGSPNEQFF. The CDR3 coding sequence is TGTGCCAGCAGCCGTCCCGGGAGCCCTAATGAGCAGTTCTTC.

This clone was recorded once. The V gene is TRBV7-6, the J gene TRBJ2-1, with 7 bases fitting TRBD2. The germline CDR1 and CDR2 sequences are SGHVS and FNYEAQ. With 2 bases clipped from V and 4 bases from J, the junction kept 8 bases outside the gene matches. This CDR3 has 16 residues. CDR3 nucleotide sequence: TGTGCCAGCAGCTTAACTTTGCCGGGAGGATACAATGAGCAGTTCTTC. As protein: CASSLTLPGGYNEQFF.

V is TRBV10-1 and J is TRBJ2-6; 11 bases match TRBD2. Germline V gene lookup returns CDR1 WNHNN and CDR2 SYGVQD (reference sequence). This CDR3 is built from 21 residues. V shed 0 bases and J 2 bases; nucleotides not matched to a gene: 12. The CDR3 coding sequence is TGCGCCAGCAGTGAGTCGCCGGGACTAGCGGAGTTGGGGGCTGGGGCCAACGTCCTGACTTTC. Translating it yields CASSESPGLAELGAGANVLTF.

The rearrangement links TRBV2 to TRBJ2-2; possibly TRBD2 for D (5 bases). CDR3 size: 15 residues. V dropped 3 bases and J dropped 3 bases, with 11 bases sitting between them. Germline values: CDR1 SNHLY, CDR2 FYNNEI. The CDR3 loop is CASSEFLADTGELFF. The DNA of the CDR3 is TGTGCCAGCAGTGAGTTCCTAGCAGACACCGGGGAGCTGTTTTTT.

By share, this clone ranks as medium-sized (0.01 to 0.1%). The genes are TRBV4-2 and TRBJ2-3; a possible D gene is TRBD2 (7 bases). The CDR3 runs to 18 residues. The germline CDR1 and CDR2 sequences are LGHNA and YNFKEQ. Trimming removed 0 bases from V and 1 base from J, with 17 bases in between. The chain's CDR3 is CASSQEGSIGGGTDTQYF. The CDR3 DNA is TGTGCCAGCAGCCAAGAGGGGAGTATAGGGGGGGGCACAGATACGCAGTATTTT.

This chain uses TRBV15 with TRBJ2-7; possibly TRBD2 for D (6 bases). CDR1 is LNHNV and CDR2 is YYDKDF in the germline V gene (reference sequence). V was cut by 1 base and J by 0 bases, with 10 bases left in between. CDR3 length: 15 amino acids. CDR3 in amino acids: CATSRAGGSSYEQYF. The CDR3 region has the DNA TGTGCCACCAGCAGAGCTGGGGGGTCCTCCTACGAGCAGTACTTC.

The CDR3 protein is CASRRSDRNTQYF. The DNA for the CDR3 is TGTGCCAGCAGACGTTCAGACAGGAACACCCAGTACTTC. The V gene is TRBV5-6, the J gene TRBJ2-5, with a weak D call TRBD1 (6 bases). This CDR3 contains 13 residues. Germline loops: CDR1 SGHDT, CDR2 YYEEEE. The germline V and J ends were trimmed by 5 bases and 8 bases, with 16 bases remaining between them.

The chain links TRBV3-1 (or the pseudogene TRBV3-2) to TRBJ2-3; 7 nucleotides align to TRBD2. CDR1 and CDR2 from the germline V gene are LGHDT and YNNKEL (reference sequence). Unmatched junction bases numbered 2, after V lost 4 bases and J lost 4 bases. The CDR3 loop spans 13 amino acids. The CDR3 reads CASSRGGADTQYF. The CDR3, as DNA: TGTGCCAGCAGCCGGGGGGGAGCAGATACGCAGTATTTT.

The chain employs TRBV4-2 and TRBJ1-5, with a possible D match to TRBD1 (6 bases). V was cut by 1 base and J by 0 bases, with 7 bases left in between. Looked up from germline, CDR1 is LGHNA and CDR2 is YNFKEQ. This CDR3 comprises 15 residues. This chain's CDR3 is CASSQAGDSNQPQHF. In DNA, the CDR3 is TGTGCCAGCAGCCAAGCAGGGGATAGCAATCAGCCCCAGCATTTT.

This rearrangement joins TRBV30 to TRBJ1-6; 8 nucleotides agree with TRBD1. With V trimmed by 3 bases and J by 5 bases, 6 bases remained unmatched. From germline, CDR1 is GTSNPN and CDR2 SVGIG (reference sequence). The CDR3 has 15 residues. The CDR3 nucleotides are TGTGCCTGGAGGTTCCCGGACAGGGATAATTCACCCCTCCACTTT. As protein: CAWRFPDRDNSPLHF.

The J gene is TRBJ2-7, the V gene TRBV28; no firm D call. The germline CDR1 and CDR2 sequences are MDHEN and SYDVKM. The CDR3 is 10 amino acids. Trimming shortened V by 5 bases and J by 6 bases, and 5 bases separated the two germline ends. CDR3 nucleotide sequence: TGTGCCAGCAGTGTCCGCGAGCAGTACTTC. This encodes CASSVREQYF.

This chain uses TRBV2 with TRBJ1-2; the D gene is possibly TRBD1 (5 bases). The V end lost 8 bases, the J end lost 8 bases, and 18 bases lay between the germline ends. CDR3 length: 13 residues. CDR1 and CDR2 (germline): SNHLY, FYNNEI. CDR3 bases: TGTGCCAGCGGTGCGGACACCCTCGGAGGCTACACCTTC. This codes for CASGADTLGGYTF.

The genes are TRBV7-9 and TRBJ2-1; 8 bases line up with TRBD2. With 7 bases clipped from V and 7 bases from J, the junction kept 9 bases outside the gene matches. The CDR3 has 14 amino acids. Germline CDR1 is SEHNR and CDR2 is FQNEAQ (reference sequence). The CDR3 reads CASIGGSGVNEQFF. In nucleotides, the CDR3 is TGTGCCAGCATCGGGGGTAGCGGGGTAAATGAGCAGTTCTTC.

This clone appeared a single time. The chain's CDR3 is CASSRTGQASQETQYF. In nucleotides, the CDR3 is TGTGCCAGCAGCCGGACCGGACAGGCCAGTCAAGAGACCCAGTACTTC. The chain combines TRBV5-6 with TRBJ2-5; 7 bases are shared with TRBD1. The CDR3 covers 16 residues. The J segment lost 2 bases and the V segment lost 4 bases, leaving 11 bases of the junction unmatched. CDR1 and CDR2 from the germline V gene are SGHDT and YYEEEE.